Detailed here is one T cell receptor (beta chain). Its cognate antigen is unknown. A junction end diverges from the germline sequence, so it may reflect a read error. Expressed TCRB transcripts got sequenced, as all isolated RNA was reverse transcribed. Produced via immunoSEQ multiplex PCR; TCRdb's table is partial and in-frame only. The sample yields a few hundred thousand clones, 16% seen once. The record originates from a study of beta chain features in type 1 diabetes. Whole-study results and caveats: All four CD4+ subsets from Type 1 diabetes patients carried moderately but significantly shorter TCRB CDR3s. Diminished insertions and augmented deletions at VDJ junctions characterized type 1 diabetes patients. The question of HLA type influencing TCRB rearrangement was one that remained unresolved here.

Looked up from germline, CDR1 is GTSNPN and CDR2 is SVGIG (reference sequence). The CDR3 consists of 15 residues. Isolation of CD4+ naive, central memory, regulatory and stem cell-like memory cells was achieved by sorting via CD45RO/CCR7/CD25/CD127/CD95/CD27. The authors obtained over 98% purity in all sorted populations. The V and J genes are TRBV30 and TRBJ2-5; 9 bases agree with TRBD1. Sequences were obtained from naive CD4+ T cells from blood. The clonotype comes from a man between 25 and 39 years old with type 1 diabetes. This chain's CDR3 is CAGRLQGALGVTQYF. The CDR3 DNA sequence: TGTGCCGGGAGGTTACAGGGGGCGCTTGGGGTGACCCAGTACTTC.